A selection of T cell receptor beta chains follows, all from one sample in a study of T cell clusters in autoimmune cytopenias. TCRdb reworked the multiplex PCR reads into one entry per CDR3 protein, no DNA. The sample has about 5,000 distinct CDR3 sequences. Sequenced material: peripheral blood. Source of these receptors: a human donor with an autoimmune cytopenia or autoimmune hepatitis (not recorded which). Both conserved end residues are part of each CDR3. Clone size is not always given. Where it is, it says once, few, many or a class for expanded clones.

TRBJ2-3 | TRBV5-6 | . | CASSFGQGTDTQYF
TRBJ1-2 | TRBV7-9 | . | CASSWGTGTGGEDGYTF
TRBJ2-1 | TRBV11-2 | medium-sized | CASSLVFWPSGGDEQFF
TRBJ1-2 | TRBV13 | . | CASSSGQALWGYTF
TRBJ1-1 | TRBV10-3 | . | CAITEGQGNTEAFF
TRBJ1-4 | TRBV30 | medium-sized | CACDTRQGNEKLFF
TRBJ1-1 | TRBV27 | medium-sized | CASKPLRGPEAFF
TRBJ2-3 | TRBV6-1 | medium-sized | CASSETWTGADTQYF
TRBJ2-3 | TRBV20-1 | medium-sized | CSASGRRADTQYF
TRBJ2-3 | TRBV5-4 | . | CASSFRLAGGSTDTQYF